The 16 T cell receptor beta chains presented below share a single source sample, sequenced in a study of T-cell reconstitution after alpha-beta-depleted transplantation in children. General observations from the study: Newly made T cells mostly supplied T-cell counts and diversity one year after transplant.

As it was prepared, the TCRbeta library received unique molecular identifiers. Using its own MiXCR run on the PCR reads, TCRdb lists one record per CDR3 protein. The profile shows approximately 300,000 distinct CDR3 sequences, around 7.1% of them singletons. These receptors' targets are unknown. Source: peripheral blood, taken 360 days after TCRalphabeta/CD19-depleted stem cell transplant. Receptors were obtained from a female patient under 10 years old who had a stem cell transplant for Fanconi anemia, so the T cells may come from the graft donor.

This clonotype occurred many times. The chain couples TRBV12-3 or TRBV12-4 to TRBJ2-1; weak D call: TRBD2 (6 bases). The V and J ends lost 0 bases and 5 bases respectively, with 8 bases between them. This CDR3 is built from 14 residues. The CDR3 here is CASSLAGLNNEQFF. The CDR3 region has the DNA TGTGCCAGCAGTTTAGCGGGACTTAACAATGAGCAGTTCTTC.

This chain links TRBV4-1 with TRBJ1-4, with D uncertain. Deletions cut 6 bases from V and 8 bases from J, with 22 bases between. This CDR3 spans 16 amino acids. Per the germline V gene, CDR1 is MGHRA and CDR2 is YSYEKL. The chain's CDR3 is CASRRVPYRMEEKLFF. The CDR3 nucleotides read TGCGCCAGCAGAAGGGTCCCCTATCGTATGGAAGAAAAACTGTTTTTT.

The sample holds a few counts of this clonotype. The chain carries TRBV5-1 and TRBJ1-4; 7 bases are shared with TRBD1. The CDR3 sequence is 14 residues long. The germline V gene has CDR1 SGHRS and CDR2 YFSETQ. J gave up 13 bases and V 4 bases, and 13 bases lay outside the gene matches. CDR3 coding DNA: TGCGCCAGCAGCCCCCAGGGGGGCAACGCAAGACTGTTTTTT. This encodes CASSPQGGNARLFF.

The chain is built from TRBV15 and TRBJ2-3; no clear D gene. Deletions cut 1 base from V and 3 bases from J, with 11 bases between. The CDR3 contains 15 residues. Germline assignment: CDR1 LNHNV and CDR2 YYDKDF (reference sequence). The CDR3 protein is CATSRGPRGTDTQYF. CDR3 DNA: TGTGCCACCAGCAGAGGTCCGCGAGGTACAGATACGCAGTATTTT.

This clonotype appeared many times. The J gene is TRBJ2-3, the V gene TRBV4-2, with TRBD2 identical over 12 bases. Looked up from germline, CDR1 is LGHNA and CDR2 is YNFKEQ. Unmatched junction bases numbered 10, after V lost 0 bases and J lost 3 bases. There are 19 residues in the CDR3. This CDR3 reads CASSQDSRLAGAWTDTQYF. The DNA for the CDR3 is TGTGCCAGCAGCCAAGACTCGCGACTAGCGGGAGCGTGGACAGATACGCAGTATTTT.

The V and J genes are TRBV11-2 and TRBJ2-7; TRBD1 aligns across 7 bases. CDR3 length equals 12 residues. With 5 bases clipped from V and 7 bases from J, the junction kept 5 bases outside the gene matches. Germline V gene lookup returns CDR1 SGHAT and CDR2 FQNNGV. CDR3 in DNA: TGTGCCAGCAGCCCGGGACAGTTGGAGCAGTACGTC. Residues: CASSPGQLEQYV.

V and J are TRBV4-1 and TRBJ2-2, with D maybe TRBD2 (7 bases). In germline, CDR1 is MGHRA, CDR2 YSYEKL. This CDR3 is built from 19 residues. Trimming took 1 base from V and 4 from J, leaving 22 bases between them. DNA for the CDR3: TGCGCCAGCAGCCAAGTTCGGGGGGCGGGGGCGAGCTTCACCGGGGAGCTGTTTTTT. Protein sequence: CASSQVRGAGASFTGELFF.

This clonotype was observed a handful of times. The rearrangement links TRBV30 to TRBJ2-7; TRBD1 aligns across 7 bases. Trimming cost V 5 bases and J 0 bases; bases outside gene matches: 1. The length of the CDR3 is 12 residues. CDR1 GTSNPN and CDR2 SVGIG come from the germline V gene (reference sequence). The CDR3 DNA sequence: TGTGCCTGGGGACAGGCCTCCTACGAGCAGTACTTC. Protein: CAWGQASYEQYF. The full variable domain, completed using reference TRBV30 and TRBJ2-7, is SQTIHQWPATLVQPVGSPLSLECTVEGTSNPNLYWYRQAAGRGLQLLFYSVGIGQISSEVPQNLSASRPQDRQFILSSKKLLLSDSGFYLCAWGQASYEQYFGPGTRLTVT.

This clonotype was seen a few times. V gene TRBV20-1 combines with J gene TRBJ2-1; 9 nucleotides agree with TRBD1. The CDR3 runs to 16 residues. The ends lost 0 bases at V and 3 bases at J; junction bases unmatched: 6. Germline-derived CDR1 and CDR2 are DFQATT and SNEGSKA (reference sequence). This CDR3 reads CSARDADRGLYNEQFF. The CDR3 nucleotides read TGCAGTGCTAGAGATGCGGACAGGGGCCTCTACAATGAGCAGTTCTTC.

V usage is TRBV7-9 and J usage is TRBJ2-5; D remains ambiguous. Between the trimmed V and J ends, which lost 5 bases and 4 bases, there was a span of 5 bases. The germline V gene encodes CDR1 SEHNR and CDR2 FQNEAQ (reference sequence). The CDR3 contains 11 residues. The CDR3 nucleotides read TGTGCCAGCAGCGGGGTAGAGACCCAGTACTTC. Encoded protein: CASSGVETQYF.

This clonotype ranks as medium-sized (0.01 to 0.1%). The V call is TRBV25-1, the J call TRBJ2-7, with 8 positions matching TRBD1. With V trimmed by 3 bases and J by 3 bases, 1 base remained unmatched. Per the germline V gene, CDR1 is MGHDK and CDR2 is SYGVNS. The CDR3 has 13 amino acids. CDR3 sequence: CASSDTGGYEQYF. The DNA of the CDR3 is TGTGCCAGCAGTGACACAGGGGGCTACGAGCAGTACTTC.

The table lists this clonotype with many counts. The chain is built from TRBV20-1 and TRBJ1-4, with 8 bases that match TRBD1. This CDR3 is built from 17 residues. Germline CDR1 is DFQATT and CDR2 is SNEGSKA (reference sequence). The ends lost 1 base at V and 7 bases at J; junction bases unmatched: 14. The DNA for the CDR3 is TGCAGTGCTAGAGTTGGGGCAGGGGGCGGCCCGGGTGAAAAACTGTTTTTT. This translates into CSARVGAGGGPGEKLFF.

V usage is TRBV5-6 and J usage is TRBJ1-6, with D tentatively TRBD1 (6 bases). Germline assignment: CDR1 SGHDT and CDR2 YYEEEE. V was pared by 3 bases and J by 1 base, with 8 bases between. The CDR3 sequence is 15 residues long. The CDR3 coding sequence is TGTGCCAGCAGCTCCAGGGGTTCCTATAATTCACCCCTCCACTTT. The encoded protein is CASSSRGSYNSPLHF.

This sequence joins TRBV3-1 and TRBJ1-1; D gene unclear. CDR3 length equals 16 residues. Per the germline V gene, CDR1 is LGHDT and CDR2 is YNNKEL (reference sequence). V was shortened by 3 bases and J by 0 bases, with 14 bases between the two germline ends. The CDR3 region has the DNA TGTGCCAGCAGCCACGGACCGAGACTTATGAACACTGAAGCTTTCTTT. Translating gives CASSHGPRLMNTEAFF.

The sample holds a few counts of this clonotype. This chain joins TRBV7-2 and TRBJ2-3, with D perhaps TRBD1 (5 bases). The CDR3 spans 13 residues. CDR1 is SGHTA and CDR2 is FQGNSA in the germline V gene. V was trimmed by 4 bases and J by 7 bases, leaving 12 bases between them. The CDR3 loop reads CASSYSAGNTQYF. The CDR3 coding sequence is TGTGCCAGCAGCTATTCCGCAGGGAATACGCAGTATTTT.

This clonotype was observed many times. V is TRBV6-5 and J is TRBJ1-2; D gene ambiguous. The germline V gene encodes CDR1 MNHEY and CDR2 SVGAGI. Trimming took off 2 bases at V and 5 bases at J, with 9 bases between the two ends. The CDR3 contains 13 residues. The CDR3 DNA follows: TGTGCCAGCAGTTACGGGAGGTGGTATGGCTACACCTTC. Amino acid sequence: CASSYGRWYGYTF.